This TCR beta chain derives from a study of preoperative IRX-2 immunotherapy in early breast cancer. Measured with immunoSEQ multiplex PCR; TCRdb has only the in-frame clones, and not every one. The sample lists tens of thousands of clones; around 87% were seen once. Treatment meaning: preoperative locoregional IRX-2 cytokine immunotherapy. Preoperative locoregional IRX-2 cytokine immunotherapy was tested in the phase Ib source study. The TCR comes from a human donor with breast cancer. The specimen was taken from a patient treated with IRX-2 immunotherapy.

The CDR3 DNA reads as TGTGCCAGTGCGCGGGACAGGGGGCAAGAGACCCAGTACTTC. The encoded protein is CASARDRGQETQYF. The chain couples TRBV19 to TRBJ2-5; 11 bases agree with TRBD1. CDR1 is LNHDA, CDR2 SQIVND, per germline (reference sequence). There are 14 residues in the CDR3. Trimming at V came to 8 bases and at J to 2 bases, leaving 4 bases not matched to a gene.